The clone carrying this T cell receptor (beta chain) is categorized as medium-sized. The data derive from a study of liver allograft versus peripheral blood T cells. For the study at large: Comparative analysis was performed on T cell receptor repertoires from transplanted livers and from recipients' peripheral blood.

TCRdb called the reads again in MiXCR, with one record for every CDR3 protein. The data show thousands of distinct CDR3 sequences, with roughly 15% seen just once and over 4% held by the top ten. The ends were cut back, 4 bases at V and 9 bases at J, with 16 bases in the middle. Germline loops: CDR1 SQVTM, CDR2 ANQGSEA. This CDR3 is built from 13 residues. This receptor was identified in a human patient who had a liver transplant. Some T cells may have come from the graft donor. This rearrangement joins TRBV29-1 to TRBJ2-1; TRBD2 is a possible D gene (5 bases). The CDR3 DNA reads TGCAGCGTTGTGTTTCTAGCCTTGAGTGAGCAGTTCTTC. Its protein is CSVVFLALSEQFF.